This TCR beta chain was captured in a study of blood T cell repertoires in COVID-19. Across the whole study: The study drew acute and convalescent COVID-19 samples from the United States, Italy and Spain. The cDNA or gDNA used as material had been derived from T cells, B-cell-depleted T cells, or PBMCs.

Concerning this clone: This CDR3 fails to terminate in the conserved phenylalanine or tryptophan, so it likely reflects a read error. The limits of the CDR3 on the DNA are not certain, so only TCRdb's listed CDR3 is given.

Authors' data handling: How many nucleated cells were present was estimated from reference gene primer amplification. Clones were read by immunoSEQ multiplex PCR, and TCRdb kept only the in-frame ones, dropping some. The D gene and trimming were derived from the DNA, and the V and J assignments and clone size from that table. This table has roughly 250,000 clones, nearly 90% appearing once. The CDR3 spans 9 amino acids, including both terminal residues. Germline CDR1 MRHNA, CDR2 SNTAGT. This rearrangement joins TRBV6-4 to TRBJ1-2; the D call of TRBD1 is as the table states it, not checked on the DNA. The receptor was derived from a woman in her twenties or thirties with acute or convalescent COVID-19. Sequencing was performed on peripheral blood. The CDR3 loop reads CASTNSRTI.